This TCR beta chain comes out of a study of OX40 agonist ivuxolimab in advanced cancers. This clone was found a few times. Libraries were prepared by immunoSEQ multiplex PCR; TCRdb keeps only in-frame clonotypes and omits some of them. The repertoire consists of over 45,000 clones, with approximately 80% occurring once and the leading ten covering over 1.3%. Germline V CDR1 and CDR2: SEHNR, FQNEAQ (reference sequence). Trimming shortened V by 1 base and J by 16 bases, and 14 bases separated the two germline ends. The CDR3 is 12 amino acids. The origin of this receptor is an adult with an advanced solid tumor such as melanoma, head and neck, liver or kidney cancer. This chain links TRBV7-9 with TRBJ2-4, with D perhaps matching TRBD1 (6 bases). The sample here was CD4+ or CD8+ T cells sorted from blood, taken in a trial of the OX40 agonist ivuxolimab. The CDR3 nucleotides read TGTGCCAGCAGCTTAGTAGGTACAGGGCTATACTTC. Its translation is CASSLVGTGLYF.